This T cell receptor (beta chain) appears in the sequencing data of a study of blood T cell repertoires in COVID-19. Some clones are missing from TCRdb's copy, which holds only in-frame ones; the method was immunoSEQ multiplex PCR. The sample includes 65,000 to 70,000 clones, 91% of them seen just once. The germline V gene encodes CDR1 DFQATT and CDR2 SNEGSKA (reference sequence). V dropped 6 bases and J dropped 2 bases, with 7 bases sitting between them. This CDR3 is 11 amino acids long. This TCR was sampled from a human donor with active COVID-19. The donor label of this sample is uncertain. V usage is TRBV20-1 and J usage is TRBJ2-5, with D possibly being TRBD2 (5 bases). Sample: peripheral blood. The CDR3 nucleotides read TGCAGTGCGAGGGATCAAGAGACCCAGTACTTC. Translating it yields CSARDQETQYF.